The 3 T cell receptor beta chains presented below share a single source sample, sequenced in a study of blood T cell repertoires in COVID-19. Sequenced by immunoSEQ multiplex PCR; TCRdb stores in-frame clones only, minus some. The sample includes around 110,000 clones, 90% seen only once; the top ten take less than 2%. The specimen was peripheral blood. Receptors originate from a human donor with active COVID-19. The donor label of this sample is uncertain.

This clone was recorded only once. The rearrangement uses TRBV9 and TRBJ2-1; the D gene is possibly TRBD2 (5 bases). Looked up from germline, CDR1 is SGDLS and CDR2 is YYNGEE. The CDR3 is 17 residues long. Trimming stripped 2 bases from V and 5 bases from J, with 20 bases between. The DNA for the CDR3 is TGTGCCAGCAGCGTCCCTCCCCATCCGGGGTATGACAATGAGCAGTTCTTC. Amino acid sequence: CASSVPPHPGYDNEQFF.

This chain joins TRBV9 and TRBJ2-1, with D possibly being TRBD1 (6 bases). Germline assignment: CDR1 SGDLS and CDR2 YYNGEE. Deletions cut 1 base from V and 6 bases from J, with 11 bases between. The CDR3 sequence is 14 residues long. The CDR3 DNA reads as TGTGCCAGCAGCGTAAGTGGGACAACCAATGAGCAGTTCTTC. Residues: CASSVSGTTNEQFF. Full variable domain (missing parts from reference TRBV9 and TRBJ2-1): DSGVTQTPKHLITATGQRVTLRCSPRSGDLSVYWYQQSLDQGLQFLIQYYNGEERAKGNILERFSAQQFPDLHSELNLSSLELGDSALYFCASSVSGTTNEQFFGPGTRLTVL.

J is TRBJ1-5 and V is TRBV7-8; 10 positions agree with TRBD1. Germline V gives CDR1 SGHVS, CDR2 FQNEAQ. This CDR3 spans 17 amino acids. The V and J ends lost 3 bases and 5 bases, in that order; junction bases with no gene match: 10. CDR3 in amino acids: CASSFSHPDRGYQPQHF. Here the CDR3 DNA reads TGTGCCAGCAGCTTTTCCCACCCGGACAGGGGGTATCAGCCCCAGCATTTT.